This T cell receptor (beta chain) comes out of a study of blood T cell repertoires in COVID-19. At the level of the study: Specimens from acute and convalescent COVID-19 originated in the United States, Italy and Spain. PBMCs, B-cell-depleted T cells, or T cells were the source of the cDNA or gDNA that made up the material.

Living in 24 US areas, the participants were between 18 and 89 years of age. Participants' reported clinical history set cohort assignment. The protocol was immunoSEQ multiplex PCR, while the TCRdb copy is restricted to in-frame clones and leaves out a portion. The sample comprises approximately 280,000 clones, around 88% of which are singletons, and 5.5% to 7% rests with the top ten. The CDR3 spans 16 residues. CDR1 MDHEN and CDR2 SYDVKM come from the germline V gene. V was shortened by 3 bases and J by 0 bases, with 14 bases between the two germline ends. The receptor was derived from a woman aged 40 to 55 who had recovered from COVID-19. Source material: PBMCs or T cells enriched from blood (not recorded which). V usage is TRBV28 and J usage is TRBJ1-2; D is ambiguous. The chain's CDR3 is CASSFMTHYSNYGYTF. The CDR3 bases are TGTGCCAGCAGTTTTATGACCCACTACTCTAACTATGGCTACACCTTC.